A selection of T cell receptor beta chains follows, all from one sample in a study of a mutant IDH1 vaccine in newly diagnosed glioma. The table came from immunoSEQ multiplex PCR; TCRdb's copy has only in-frame clones and leaves some out. The sample holds about 72,000 clones, roughly 80% seen once. The antigens for these receptors are not known. Here the sequenced sample was PBMCs, taken from a glioma patient whose treatment included an IDH1 peptide vaccine. The receptors here all came from a man aged 18 to 29 with glioma. Both conserved end residues are part of each CDR3. The D gene is left open where the match is weak. Part of the rows lack a size; the others show once, few, many or a class for expanded clones.

V gene,clone size,D gene,J gene,CDR3 DNA,CDR3 protein
TRBV4-1,-,TRBD1,TRBJ2-3,TGCGCCAGCAGCCAAGTTGAGTTACGGGACAGGGGTTTCACAGATACGCAGTATTTT,CASSQVELRDRGFTDTQYF
TRBV30,few,-,TRBJ2-4,TGTGCCTGGAGATTGGCGGGGGCGAGGTACATTCAGTACTTC,CAWRLAGARYIQYF
TRBV27,-,-,TRBJ1-1,TGTGCCAGCAGCTGGACAGCCAACACTGAAGCTTTCTTT,CASSWTANTEAFF
TRBV5-4,-,-,TRBJ2-5,TGTGCCAGCAGCTTGGCAGGGGCGCTGGAGACCCAGTACTTC,CASSLAGALETQYF
TRBV14,-,-,TRBJ1-2,TGTGCCAGCAGCCAAGGAGGGAATGGCTACACCTTC,CASSQGGNGYTF
TRBV4-1,once,-,TRBJ1-6,TGCGCCAGCAGCCAGGCTCGTTCACCCCTCCACTTT,CASSQARSPLHF
TRBV4-2,-,-,TRBJ2-7,TGTGCCAGCAGCCAGCGGGCCGAGCAGTACTTC,CASSQRAEQYF
TRBV4-3,-,-,TRBJ1-1,TGCGCCAGCAGCCAAGGGACAGCGAAGAACACTGAAGCTTTCTTT,CASSQGTAKNTEAFF
TRBV18,-,TRBD2,TRBJ2-1,TGTGCCAGCTCACCGCCTAGCGGGAGTCACAATGAGCAGTTCTTC,CASSPPSGSHNEQFF
TRBV11-2,-,-,TRBJ1-1,TGTGCCAGCAGACAGGACTTGGCTGAAGCTTTCTTT,CASRQDLAEAFF
TRBV28,-,TRBD1,TRBJ1-5,TGTGCCAGCAGTCACGACGCAGGGGGTTGGAGCAATCAGCCCCAGCATTTT,CASSHDAGGWSNQPQHF